One T cell receptor (beta chain) is described in this entry. Repertoires were generated with immunoSEQ multiplex PCR, while TCRdb's copy carries only in-frame clones and drops some. The sample lists around 130,000 clones, approximately 90% occurring once. The data stem from a study of blood T cell repertoires in COVID-19. Study background: Sample material is recorded as cDNA or gDNA derived from T cells, B-cell-depleted T cells, or PBMCs.

Trimming pared 4 bases from V and 10 bases from J, leaving 15 bases between. CDR1 and CDR2 from the germline V gene are SGHTS and YDEGEE. This CDR3 contains 14 residues. Sequencing was carried out using peripheral blood. The rearrangement joins TRBV5-8 to TRBJ1-6; tentative D call: TRBD1 (5 bases). The source of this sequence is a man aged 45-65 years with active or convalescent COVID-19. The CDR3 is CASSTSGGGSPLHF. The CDR3 coding sequence is TGTGCCAGCAGCACCTCGGGCGGGGGATCACCCCTCCACTTT.